The rows below give T cell receptor beta chains drawn from one sample of a study of T cell responses to AZD1222 COVID-19 vaccine. Using immunoSEQ multiplex PCR, the repertoire was profiled, and TCRdb retains in-frame clones only, with some absent. The sample has 100,000 to 150,000 clones, 75% to 90% seen once. Sequencing used peripheral blood, obtained 28 days after the second AZD1222 dose. Receptors originate from an adult who received the AZD1222 COVID-19 vaccine. The CDR3 runs from the conserved cysteine through the conserved F or W. D genes are given only for firm matches. Clone size is stated in some rows and not others, as once, few, many or a class when expanded.

j_call d_call clone_size v_call cdr3_aa cdr3_nt
TRBJ2-2 TRBD2 - TRBV4-1 CASSQDLWRGEVGELFF TGCGCCAGCAGCCAAGATCTTTGGCGGGGGGAGGTCGGGGAGCTGTTTTTT
TRBJ1-4 TRBD1 - TRBV11-2 CASSLNSGTGREKLFF TGTGCCAGCAGCCTAAATTCCGGGACAGGGCGAGAAAAACTGTTTTTT
TRBJ1-1 - - TRBV5-6 CASSLGSIDEAFF TGTGCCAGCAGCTTGGGTTCCATTGATGAAGCTTTCTTT
TRBJ1-2 - - TRBV7-8 CASSRLLLKYGYTF TGTGCCAGCAGCAGACTACTATTGAAATATGGCTACACCTTC
TRBJ1-4 - once TRBV10-3 CAISEGQEKLFF TGTGCCATCAGTGAAGGGCAAGAAAAACTGTTTTTT
TRBJ2-7 - - TRBV7-8 CASSLRDGSSYEQYF TGTGCCAGCAGCCTGAGGGATGGGAGCTCCTACGAGCAGTACTTC
TRBJ1-4 - - TRBV5-4 CASSFWGLPNEKLFF TGTGCCAGCAGCTTCTGGGGGCTGCCTAATGAAAAACTGTTTTTT
TRBJ2-7 - - TRBV19 CASSIVGGDPLEQYF TGTGCCAGTAGTATAGTAGGGGGAGACCCTCTCGAGCAGTACTTC
TRBJ2-5 TRBD2 - TRBV11-3 CASSLVSRLADLRGQYF TGTGCCAGCAGCTTAGTCTCCCGACTAGCGGACCTCCGAGGCCAGTACTTC
TRBJ1-1 - - TRBV28 CASSWGRGNTEAFF TGTGCCAGCAGTTGGGGGAGAGGGAACACTGAAGCTTTCTTT
TRBJ2-7 - - TRBV6-2/TRBV6-3 CASSYTTGSSEQYF TGTGCCAGCAGTTACACAACAGGGTCCTCCGAGCAGTACTTC
TRBJ2-1 TRBD2 - TRBV11-3 CASSPLPGLAGFSSYNEQFF TGTGCCAGCAGCCCGCTCCCGGGACTAGCGGGATTCAGCTCCTACAATGAGCAGTTCTTC
TRBJ1-5 TRBD1 - TRBV6-5 CASRRTGDSNQPQHF TGTGCCAGCAGGCGGACAGGTGATAGCAATCAGCCCCAGCATTTT
TRBJ2-1 - - TRBV21-1 CASSKCPGYSYNEQFF TGTGCCAGCAGCAAATGCCCGGGATACTCCTACAATGAGCAGTTCTTC
TRBJ2-5 - once TRBV19 CASSISRGQETQYF TGTGCCAGTAGTATCTCACGCGGCCAAGAGACCCAGTACTTC
TRBJ1-1 - - TRBV6-8 CASSPKGVTEAFF TGTGCCAGCAGCCCAAAAGGGGTCACTGAAGCTTTCTTT
TRBJ1-4 - - TRBV5-1 CASSLQVAEKLFF TGCGCCAGCAGCTTGCAGGTGGCGGAAAAACTGTTTTTT
TRBJ2-1 TRBD2 - TRBV6-5 CASNKLADPYNEQFF TGTGCCAGCAATAAACTAGCGGACCCTTACAATGAGCAGTTCTTC
TRBJ2-7 TRBD1 - TRBV27 CASSSGTGPYEQYF TGTGCCAGCAGTTCCGGGACAGGGCCCTACGAGCAGTACTTC
TRBJ1-3 - - TRBV10-3 CAIVGGGNTIYF TGTGCCATCGTCGGGGGAGGGAACACCATATATTTT
TRBJ2-7 TRBD1 - TRBV19 CASSPGQAQYEQYF TGTGCCAGTAGTCCTGGACAGGCCCAGTACGAGCAGTACTTC
TRBJ2-1 TRBD2 - TRBV13 CASNPRGLAGGSYNEQFF TGTGCCAGCAATCCGAGGGGACTAGCGGGGGGTTCCTACAATGAGCAGTTCTTC
TRBJ1-5 - - TRBV29-1 CSVEGALGQPQHF TGCAGCGTTGAAGGGGCCCTCGGGCAGCCCCAGCATTTT
TRBJ2-2 - - TRBV24-1 CATGENTGELFF TGTGCCACCGGCGAGAACACCGGGGAGCTGTTTTTT
TRBJ2-7 - - TRBV7-3 CASSLWAETHEQYF TGTGCCAGCAGCTTATGGGCAGAGACGCACGAGCAGTACTTC
TRBJ1-1 TRBD1 - TRBV3-1/TRBV3-2 CASSQGSGGTEAFF TGTGCCAGCAGCCAAGGTTCAGGGGGCACTGAAGCTTTCTTT
TRBJ1-2 - - TRBV4-1 CASSQEWSQFYGYTF TGCGCCAGCAGCCAAGAGTGGTCACAGTTCTATGGCTACACCTTC
TRBJ2-2 TRBD2 - TRBV4-3 CASSQEPSGVYTGELFF TGCGCCAGCAGCCAAGAACCTAGCGGGGTATACACCGGGGAGCTGTTTTTT
TRBJ1-5 TRBD1 once TRBV6-4 CASGGDSYSNQPQHF TGTGCCAGCGGAGGGGACAGTTATAGCAATCAGCCCCAGCATTTT
TRBJ2-7 TRBD2 - TRBV30 CAWSAGGDHEQYF TGTGCCTGGAGTGCGGGAGGGGACCACGAGCAGTACTTC
TRBJ1-1 TRBD1 - TRBV5-4 CASSRTGKKNTEAFF TGTGCCAGCAGCCGGACAGGGAAAAAGAACACTGAAGCTTTCTTT